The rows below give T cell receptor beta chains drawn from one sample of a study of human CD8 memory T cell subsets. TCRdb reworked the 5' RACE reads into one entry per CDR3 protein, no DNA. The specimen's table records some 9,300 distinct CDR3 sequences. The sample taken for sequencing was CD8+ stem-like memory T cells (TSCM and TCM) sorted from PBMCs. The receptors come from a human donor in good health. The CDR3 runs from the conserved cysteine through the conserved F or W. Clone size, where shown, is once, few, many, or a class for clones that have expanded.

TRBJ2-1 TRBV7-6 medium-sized CASSSKGLSYNEQFF
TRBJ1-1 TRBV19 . CASIGGHTTTEAFF
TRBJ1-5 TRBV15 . CATSVEEHQPQHF
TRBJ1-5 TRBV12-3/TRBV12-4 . CASSLQNNQPQHF
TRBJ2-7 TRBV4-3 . CASSLLDDGTYEQYF
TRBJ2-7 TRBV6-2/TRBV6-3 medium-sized CASSSSRDSSYEQYF
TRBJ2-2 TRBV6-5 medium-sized CASRLLTGELFF
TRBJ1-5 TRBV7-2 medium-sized CASSTWGNQPQHF
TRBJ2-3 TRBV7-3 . CASSLMAPLAGGPGHTQYF
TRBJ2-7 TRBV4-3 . CASSQDLGSNEQYF
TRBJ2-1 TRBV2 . CGGTGRDPNEQFF
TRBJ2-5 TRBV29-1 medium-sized CSVDLGSEETQYF
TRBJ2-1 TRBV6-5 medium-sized CASSYSALVSDEQFF
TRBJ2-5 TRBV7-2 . CASSLWDSNQETQYF
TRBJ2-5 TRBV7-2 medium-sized CASSDGLAGAGETQYF
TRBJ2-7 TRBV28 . CASSLVRGTYEQYF
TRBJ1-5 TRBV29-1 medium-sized CSVLPGGGQPQHF
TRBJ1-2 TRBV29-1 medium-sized CSVTGGIDYGYTF
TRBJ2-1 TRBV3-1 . CASSPGQGEQFF
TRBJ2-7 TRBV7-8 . CASSSRGTYEQYF
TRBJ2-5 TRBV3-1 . CASSQDLTGLETQYF
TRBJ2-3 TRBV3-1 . CASSQEGPGTGHTDTQYF
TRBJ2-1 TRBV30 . CAWSVTPGVNEQFF
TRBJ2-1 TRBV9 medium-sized CASSVEFPSSYNEQFF
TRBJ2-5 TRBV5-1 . CASSLAPGDQETQYF
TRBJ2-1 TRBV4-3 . CASSQDFSHNEQFF
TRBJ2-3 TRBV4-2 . CASSQDRPRTDTQYF
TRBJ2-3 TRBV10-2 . CATREWTITDTQYF
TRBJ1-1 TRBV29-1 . CSVELAGSRTEAFF
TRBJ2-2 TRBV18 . CASSPFRLARMNTGELFF
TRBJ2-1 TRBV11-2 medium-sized CASGGSSYNEQFF
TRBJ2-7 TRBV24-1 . CATSGGDGTYEQYF
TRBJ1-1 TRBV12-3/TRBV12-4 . CASSLSPTEAFF
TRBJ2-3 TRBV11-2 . CASSFRGSTDTQYF
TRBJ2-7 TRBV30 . CAWRIPRDGLYEQYF
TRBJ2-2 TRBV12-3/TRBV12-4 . CASSETGTANTGELFF
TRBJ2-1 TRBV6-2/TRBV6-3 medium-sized CASSSNRGTYNEQFF
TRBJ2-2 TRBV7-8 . CASSYRQGAPGELFF
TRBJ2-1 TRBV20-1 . CSAREVARYEQFF
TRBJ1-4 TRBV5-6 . CASSLGRETNEKLFF
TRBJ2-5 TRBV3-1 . CASSPIEETQYF
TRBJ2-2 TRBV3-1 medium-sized CASSQDYEPPGELFF
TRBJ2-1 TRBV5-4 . CASSFGVSYNEQFF
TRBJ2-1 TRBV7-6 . CASSYVGTYNEQFF